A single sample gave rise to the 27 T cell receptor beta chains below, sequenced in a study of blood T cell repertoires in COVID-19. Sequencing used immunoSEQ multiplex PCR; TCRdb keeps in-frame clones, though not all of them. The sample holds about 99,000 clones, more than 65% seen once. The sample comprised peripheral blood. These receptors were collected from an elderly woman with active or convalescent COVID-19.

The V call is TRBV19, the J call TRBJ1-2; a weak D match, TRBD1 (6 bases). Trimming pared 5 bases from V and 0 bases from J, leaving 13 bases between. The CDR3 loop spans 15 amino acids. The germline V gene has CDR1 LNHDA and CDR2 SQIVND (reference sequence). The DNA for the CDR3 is TGTGCCAGTAGTCATGTAGGGGGTACTAACTATGGCTACACCTTC. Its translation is CASSHVGGTNYGYTF.

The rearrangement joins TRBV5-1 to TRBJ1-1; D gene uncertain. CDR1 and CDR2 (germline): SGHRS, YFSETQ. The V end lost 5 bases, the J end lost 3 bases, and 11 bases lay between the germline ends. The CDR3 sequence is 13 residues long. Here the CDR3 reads CASSRGFDTEAFF. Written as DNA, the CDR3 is TGCGCCAGCAGTAGAGGGTTCGACACTGAAGCTTTCTTT.

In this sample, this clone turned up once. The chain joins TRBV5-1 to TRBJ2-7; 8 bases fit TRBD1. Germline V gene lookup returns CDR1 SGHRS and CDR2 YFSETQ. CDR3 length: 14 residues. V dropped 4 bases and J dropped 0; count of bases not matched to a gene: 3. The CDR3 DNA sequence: TGCGCCAGCAGCATTGGACAGGGCTCCTACGAGCAGTACTTC. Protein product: CASSIGQGSYEQYF.

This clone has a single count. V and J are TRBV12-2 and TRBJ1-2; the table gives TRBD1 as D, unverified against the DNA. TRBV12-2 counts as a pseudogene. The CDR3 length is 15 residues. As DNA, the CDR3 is TGTGCAAGTCGCTTAGCGGACAGATTACGCTATGGCTACACCTTC. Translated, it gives CASRLADRLRYGYTF.

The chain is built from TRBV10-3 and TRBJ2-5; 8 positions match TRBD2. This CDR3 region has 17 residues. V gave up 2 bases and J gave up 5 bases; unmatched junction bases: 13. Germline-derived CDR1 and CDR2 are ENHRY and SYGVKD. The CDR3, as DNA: TGTGCCATCAGTGAGAATGGCGGGAGGAGGGTGGCGGAGACCCAGTACTTC. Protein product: CAISENGGRRVAETQYF.

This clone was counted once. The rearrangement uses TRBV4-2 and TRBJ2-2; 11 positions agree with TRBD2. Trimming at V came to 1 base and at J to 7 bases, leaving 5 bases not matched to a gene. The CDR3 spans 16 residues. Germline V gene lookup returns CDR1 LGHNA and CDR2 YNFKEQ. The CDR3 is CASSQGTSGSHGELFF. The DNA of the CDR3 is TGTGCCAGCAGCCAAGGCACTAGCGGGAGTCACGGGGAGCTGTTTTTT.

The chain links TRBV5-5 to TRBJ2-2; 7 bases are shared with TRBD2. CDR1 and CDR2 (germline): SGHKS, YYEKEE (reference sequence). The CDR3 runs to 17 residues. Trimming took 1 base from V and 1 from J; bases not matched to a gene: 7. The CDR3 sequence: CASSLLPERENTGELFF. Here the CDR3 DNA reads TGTGCCAGCAGCTTGCTACCCGAGCGGGAGAACACCGGGGAGCTGTTTTTT. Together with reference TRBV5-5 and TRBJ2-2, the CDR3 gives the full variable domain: DAGVTQSPTHLIKTRGQQVTLRCSPISGHKSVSWYQQVLGQGPQFIFQYYEKEERGRGNFPDRFSARQFPNYSSELNVNALLLGDSALYLCASSLLPERENTGELFFGEGSRLTVL.

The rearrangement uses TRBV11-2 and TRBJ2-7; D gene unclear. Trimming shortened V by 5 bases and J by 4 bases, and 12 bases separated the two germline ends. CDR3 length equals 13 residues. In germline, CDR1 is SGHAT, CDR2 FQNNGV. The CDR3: CASSPFQLYEQYF. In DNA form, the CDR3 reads TGTGCCAGCAGCCCTTTCCAACTATACGAGCAGTACTTC.

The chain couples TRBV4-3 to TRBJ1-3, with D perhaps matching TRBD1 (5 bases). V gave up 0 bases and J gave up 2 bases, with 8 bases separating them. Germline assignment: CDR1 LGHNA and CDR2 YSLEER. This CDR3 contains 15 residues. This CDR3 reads CASSQDHRTGNTIYF. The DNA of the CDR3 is TGCGCCAGCAGCCAAGATCACAGGACTGGAAACACCATATATTTT.

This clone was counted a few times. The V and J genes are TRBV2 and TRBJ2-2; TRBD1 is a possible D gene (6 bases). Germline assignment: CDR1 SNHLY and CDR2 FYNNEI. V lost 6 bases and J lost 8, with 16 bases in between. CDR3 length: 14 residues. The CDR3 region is CASRNRVGEGELFF. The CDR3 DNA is TGTGCCAGCAGGAACAGGGTTGGAGAAGGGGAGCTGTTTTTT.

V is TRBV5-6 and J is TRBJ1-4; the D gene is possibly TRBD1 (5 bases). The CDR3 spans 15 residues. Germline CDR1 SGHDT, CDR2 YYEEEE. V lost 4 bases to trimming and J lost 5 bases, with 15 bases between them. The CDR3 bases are TGTGCCAGCAGCCCTCAGGGCCAGATCAATGAAAAACTGTTTTTT. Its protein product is CASSPQGQINEKLFF.

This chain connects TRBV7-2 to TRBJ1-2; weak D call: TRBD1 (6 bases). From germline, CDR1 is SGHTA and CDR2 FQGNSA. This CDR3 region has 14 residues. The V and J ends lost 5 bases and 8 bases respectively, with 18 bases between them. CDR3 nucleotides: TGTGCCAGCAGCCGTAGGGGGACCCAGGGGGGCTACACCTTC. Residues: CASSRRGTQGGYTF.

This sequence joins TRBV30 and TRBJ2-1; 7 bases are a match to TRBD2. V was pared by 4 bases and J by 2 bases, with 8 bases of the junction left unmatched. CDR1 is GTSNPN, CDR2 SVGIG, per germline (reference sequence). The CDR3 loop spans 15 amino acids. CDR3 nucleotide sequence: TGTGCCTGGAAAAGGAGCGGGACCACCTACAATGAGCAGTTCTTC. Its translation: CAWKRSGTTYNEQFF.

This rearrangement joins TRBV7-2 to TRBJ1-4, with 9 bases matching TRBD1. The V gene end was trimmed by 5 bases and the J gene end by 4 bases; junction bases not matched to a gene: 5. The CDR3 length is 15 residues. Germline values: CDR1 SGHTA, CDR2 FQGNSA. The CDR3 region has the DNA TGTGCCAGCAGCACGAGGACAGGGGATAATGAAAAACTGTTTTTT. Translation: CASSTRTGDNEKLFF.

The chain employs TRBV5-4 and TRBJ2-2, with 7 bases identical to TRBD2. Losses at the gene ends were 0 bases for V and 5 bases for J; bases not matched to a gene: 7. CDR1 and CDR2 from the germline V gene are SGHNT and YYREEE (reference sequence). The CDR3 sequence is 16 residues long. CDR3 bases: TGTGCCAGCAGCTTGGGACTAGCCTCAAATACCGGGGAGCTGTTTTTT. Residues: CASSLGLASNTGELFF.

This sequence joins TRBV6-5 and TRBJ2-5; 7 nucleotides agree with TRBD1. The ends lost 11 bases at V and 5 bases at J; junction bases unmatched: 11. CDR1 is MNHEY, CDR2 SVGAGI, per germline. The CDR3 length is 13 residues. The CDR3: CAGRNRGLETQYF. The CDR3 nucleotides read TGTGCCGGGCGAAACAGGGGATTGGAGACCCAGTACTTC.

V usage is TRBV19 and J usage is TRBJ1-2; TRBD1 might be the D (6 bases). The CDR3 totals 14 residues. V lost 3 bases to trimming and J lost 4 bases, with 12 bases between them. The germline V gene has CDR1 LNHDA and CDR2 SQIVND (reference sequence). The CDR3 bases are TGTGCCAGTAGTATTAACAGGGCTCGCTATGGCTACACCTTC. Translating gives CASSINRARYGYTF.

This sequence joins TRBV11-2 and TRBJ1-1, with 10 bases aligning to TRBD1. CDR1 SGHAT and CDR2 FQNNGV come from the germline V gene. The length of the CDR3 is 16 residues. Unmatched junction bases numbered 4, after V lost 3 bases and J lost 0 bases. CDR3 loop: CASSFMTGGMNTEAFF. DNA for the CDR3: TGTGCCAGCAGCTTCATGACAGGGGGCATGAACACTGAAGCTTTCTTT.

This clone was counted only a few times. CDR3 bases: TGTGCCAGCTCCCGAGTTAACGTCCACGAGCAGTACTTC. It codes for CASSRVNVHEQYF. This chain uses TRBV27 with TRBJ2-7; D uncertain. The CDR3 is 13 amino acids. Trimming cost V 8 bases and J 5 bases, with 16 bases left between them. The germline V gene has CDR1 MNHEY and CDR2 SMNVEV (reference sequence).

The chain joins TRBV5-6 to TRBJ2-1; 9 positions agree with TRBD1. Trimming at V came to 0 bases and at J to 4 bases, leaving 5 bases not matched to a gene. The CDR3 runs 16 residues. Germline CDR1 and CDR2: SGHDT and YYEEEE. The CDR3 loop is CASSLGTGGFYNEQFF. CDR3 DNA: TGTGCCAGCAGCTTGGGTACAGGGGGCTTTTACAATGAGCAGTTCTTC.

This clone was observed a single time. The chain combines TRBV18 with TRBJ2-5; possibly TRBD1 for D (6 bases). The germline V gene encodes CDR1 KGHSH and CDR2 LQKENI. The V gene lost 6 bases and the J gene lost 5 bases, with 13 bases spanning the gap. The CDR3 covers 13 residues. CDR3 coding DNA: TGTGCCAGCTCCGCGGAGAGGGGGGAGACCCAGTACTTC. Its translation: CASSAERGETQYF.

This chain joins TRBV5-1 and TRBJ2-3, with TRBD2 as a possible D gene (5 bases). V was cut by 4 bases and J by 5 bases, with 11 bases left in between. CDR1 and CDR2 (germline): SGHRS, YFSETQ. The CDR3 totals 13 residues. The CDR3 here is CASSPGNKDTQYF. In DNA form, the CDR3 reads TGCGCCAGCAGCCCCGGGAACAAAGATACGCAGTATTTT.

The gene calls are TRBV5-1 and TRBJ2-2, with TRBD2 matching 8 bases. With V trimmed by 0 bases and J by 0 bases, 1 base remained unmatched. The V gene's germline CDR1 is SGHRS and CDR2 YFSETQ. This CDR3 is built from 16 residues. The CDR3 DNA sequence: TGCGCCAGCAGCTTGGCTAGCGGGTCGAACACCGGGGAGCTGTTTTTT. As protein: CASSLASGSNTGELFF.

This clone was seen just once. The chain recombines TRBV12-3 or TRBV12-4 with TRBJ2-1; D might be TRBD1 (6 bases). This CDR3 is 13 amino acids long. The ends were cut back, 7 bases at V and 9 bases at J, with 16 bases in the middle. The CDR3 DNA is TGTGCCAGCACAGGGGCTCCCATGGGTGAGCAGTTCTTC. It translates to CASTGAPMGEQFF.

The DNA of the CDR3 is TGTGCCAGCAGCGTAGCTGTGGGATATTCTACGTCTAGCGGGAGGGGGGCCTCCTACAATGAGCAGTTCTTC. Translation: CASSVAVGYSTSSGRGASYNEQFF. The chain recombines TRBV9 with TRBJ2-1; 12 bases match TRBD2. CDR1 and CDR2 from the germline V gene are SGDLS and YYNGEE. Trimming removed 0 bases from V and 0 bases from J; junction bases left unmatched: 22. This CDR3 region has 24 residues.

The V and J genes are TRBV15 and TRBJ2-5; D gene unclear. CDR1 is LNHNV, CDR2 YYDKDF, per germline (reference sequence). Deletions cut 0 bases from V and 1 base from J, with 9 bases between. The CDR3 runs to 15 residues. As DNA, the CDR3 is TGTGCCACCAGCAGAGAACGAACAGTCCAAGAGACCCAGTACTTC. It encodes CATSRERTVQETQYF. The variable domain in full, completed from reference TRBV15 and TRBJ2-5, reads DAMVIQNPRYQVTQFGKPVTLSCSQTLNHNVMYWYQQKSSQAPKLLFHYYDKDFNNEADTPDNFQSRRPNTSFCFLDIRSPGLGDTAMYLCATSRERTVQETQYFGPGTRLLVL.

The CDR3 here is CASSPWWDCFNYGYTF. CDR3 nucleotide sequence: TGTGCCAGCAGCCCTTGGTGGGACTGTTTTAACTATGGCTACACCTTC. The chain couples TRBV21-1 to TRBJ1-2. TRBV21-1 is a pseudogene. CDR3 size: 16 residues.